This T cell receptor (beta chain) is from a study of T cells in Graves' hyperthyroidism and ophthalmopathy. The study's findings and limits: Ophthalmopathy was predicted by the model a median of about six months ahead of onset. Blood also carried most thyroid clonotypes expanded above 0.001.

RNA transcripts gave rise to amplified TCR beta CDR3 regions. HTBI primers drove first-round RT-PCR of the TCR CDR3. One entry per CDR3 protein, called by TCRdb with MiXCR from the multiplex PCR reads. The sample shows a few hundred thousand distinct CDR3 sequences, 35% to 55% of them seen only once. This clonotype has ten or more counts. The antigen is unknown. Graves' hyperthyroidism is called stable when ophthalmopathy does not progress within 18 months. In making diagnoses, clinical symptoms, serum thyroxine and TRAb, thyroid ultrasound and orbital computed tomography were all used. The sample consisted of peripheral blood or thyroid tissue (not recorded which). The clonotype was recovered from a woman aged 18-29 years with Graves' hyperthyroidism.

Here the CDR3 DNA reads TGTGCCAGCAGTGGAGGGTCCGGGACAATCAATGGCTACACCTTC. Translation: CASSGGSGTINGYTF. The rearrangement uses TRBV25-1 and TRBJ1-2; tentatively, D is TRBD1 (6 bases). CDR1 and CDR2 from the germline V gene are MGHDK and SYGVNS. V shed 4 bases and J shed 6 bases, with 18 bases lying between them. This CDR3 has 15 amino acids.